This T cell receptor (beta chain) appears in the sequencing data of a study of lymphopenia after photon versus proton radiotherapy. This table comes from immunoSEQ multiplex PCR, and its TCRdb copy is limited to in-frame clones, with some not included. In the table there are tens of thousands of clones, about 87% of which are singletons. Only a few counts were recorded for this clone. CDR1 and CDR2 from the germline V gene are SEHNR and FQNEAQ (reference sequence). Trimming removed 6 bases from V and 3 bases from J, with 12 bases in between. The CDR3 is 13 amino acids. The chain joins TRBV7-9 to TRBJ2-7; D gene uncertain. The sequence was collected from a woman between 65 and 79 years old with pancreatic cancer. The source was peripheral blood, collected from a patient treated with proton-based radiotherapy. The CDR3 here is CASSSGRYYEQYF. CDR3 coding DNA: TGTGCCAGCAGTTCCGGACGCTACTACGAGCAGTACTTC.